The 30 T cell receptor beta chains in this list originate from one sample, sequenced in a study of blood T cell repertoires in COVID-19. Data came from immunoSEQ multiplex PCR; TCRdb stores just in-frame clones and leaves some out. This sample has more than 150,000 clones; approximately 85% occur once, and the top ten carry 9.8%. The sequenced material came from peripheral blood. These receptor sequences come from a woman of 80 years or more with acute or convalescent COVID-19.

This clone was detected only once. The V and J genes are TRBV5-4 and TRBJ2-7; D is undetermined. The CDR3 spans 14 residues. Trimming stripped 0 bases from V and 9 bases from J, with 16 bases between. Germline lookup yields CDR1 SGHNT and CDR2 YYREEE (reference sequence). For the CDR3, the DNA is TGTGCCAGCAGCTTGGCCAGTGAGCGCCAAAGGCAGTACTTC. Its protein is CASSLASERQRQYF.

V gene TRBV12-5 combines with J gene TRBJ1-2, with unresolved D. Deletions cut 5 bases from V and 0 bases from J, with 4 bases between. CDR3 size: 12 residues. In germline, CDR1 is LGHNT, CDR2 FRNRAP. The CDR3: CASGDSNYGYTF. In nucleotides, the CDR3 is TGTGCTAGTGGTGACTCTAACTATGGCTACACCTTC.

V gene TRBV5-8 combines with J gene TRBJ1-2, with a tentative D call TRBD1 (6 bases). CDR3 length equals 15 residues. V lost 2 bases and J 5 bases, leaving 16 bases between the germline ends. From germline, CDR1 is SGHTS and CDR2 YDEGEE. The CDR3 spells CASSFQQGRLYGYTF. The CDR3 DNA is TGTGCCAGCAGCTTTCAGCAGGGGAGACTATATGGCTACACCTTC.

The chain combines TRBV7-8 with TRBJ2-7; TRBD2 aligns across 8 bases. Per the germline V gene, CDR1 is SGHVS and CDR2 is FQNEAQ. The CDR3 is made up of 14 amino acids. V gave up 5 bases and J gave up 2 bases; unmatched junction bases: 5. The CDR3 here is CASSPLSGTYEQYF. The CDR3 region has the DNA TGTGCCAGCAGCCCCCTTAGCGGGACCTACGAGCAGTACTTC.

The chain has TRBV5-1 and TRBJ2-5; 7 bases are shared with TRBD2. Per the germline V gene, CDR1 is SGHRS and CDR2 is YFSETQ. CDR3 length: 12 residues. J gave up 5 bases and V 5 bases, and 3 bases lay outside the gene matches. The CDR3 DNA is TGCGCCAGCAGTCCCGGGGGGGAGACCCAGTACTTC. This sequence encodes CASSPGGETQYF.

The chain recombines TRBV21-1 with TRBJ2-7; the table's D call of TRBD1 was not tested on the DNA. TRBV21-1 is a pseudogene segment. This CDR3 has 15 amino acids. CDR3 nucleotide sequence: TGTGCCAGCAGCAAGATGCCAGGGGGCATCTACGAGCAGTACTTC. Residues: CASSKMPGGIYEQYF.

CDR3 bases: TGCGCCAGCAGACAGGACGGATATAGCAATCAGCCCCAGCATTTT. Its protein is CASRQDGYSNQPQHF. This chain links TRBV10-2 with TRBJ1-5, with D maybe TRBD1 (5 bases). This CDR3 is built from 15 residues. In germline, CDR1 is WSHSY, CDR2 SAAADI. V was trimmed by 6 bases and J by 0 bases, leaving 12 bases between them.

The chain carries TRBV7-9 and TRBJ1-5, with D perhaps TRBD1 (6 bases). Germline V gene lookup returns CDR1 SEHNR and CDR2 FQNEAQ (reference sequence). The CDR3 extends over 14 amino acids. The V and J ends lost 5 bases and 3 bases respectively, with 11 bases between them. The CDR3 region is CASSVTGPNQPQHF. In DNA form, the CDR3 reads TGTGCCAGCAGCGTGACAGGTCCCAATCAGCCCCAGCATTTT.

This clone has more than one count but fewer than ten. The gene calls are TRBV7-6 and TRBJ1-3; 9 bases are a match to TRBD1. The V segment lost 3 bases and the J segment 3 bases; nucleotides outside the gene matches: 12. The germline CDR1 and CDR2 sequences are SGHVS and FNYEAQ. This CDR3 region has 18 residues. CDR3 in DNA: TGTGCCAGCAGCTTGGGTAATCACAGGGGGCGCCGTGGAAACACCATATATTTT. Amino acids: CASSLGNHRGRRGNTIYF.

This clone came up once. This chain joins TRBV7-3 and TRBJ2-2; 7 bases align to TRBD2. Losses at the gene ends were 4 bases for V and 4 bases for J; bases not matched to a gene: 0. Germline V lookup: CDR1 SGHTA, CDR2 FQGTGA. There are 13 residues in the CDR3. The CDR3 bases are TGTGCCAGCAGCTCTAGCGGCACCGGGGAGCTGTTTTTT. This codes for CASSSSGTGELFF.

J is TRBJ2-5 and V is TRBV6-5, with a weak D call TRBD2 (7 bases). Deletions cut 6 bases from V and 5 bases from J, with 19 bases between. The germline gives CDR1 MNHEY, CDR2 SVGAGI. The CDR3 is 15 residues long. The CDR3 reads CASREVGGGLETQYF. CDR3 DNA: TGTGCCAGCAGGGAGGTAGGGGGAGGGTTGGAGACCCAGTACTTC.

This chain links TRBV18 with TRBJ1-2; 7 bases are shared with TRBD1. The CDR3 loop spans 15 amino acids. J lost 5 bases, V lost 2 bases, and 8 bases had no gene match. The germline V gene encodes CDR1 KGHSH and CDR2 LQKENI. CDR3: CASSPNPTGEYGYTF. In DNA, the CDR3 is TGTGCCAGCTCACCAAATCCCACAGGGGAATATGGCTACACCTTC.

This chain connects TRBV7-9 to TRBJ1-1, with a tentative D call TRBD1 (5 bases). This CDR3 is 17 amino acids long. Germline-derived CDR1 and CDR2 are SEHNR and FQNEAQ (reference sequence). Trimming removed 4 bases at V and 1 base at J, with 19 bases between. The CDR3: CASSSGHNKLKNTEAFF. The CDR3 coding sequence is TGTGCCAGCAGCTCCGGACACAATAAACTCAAGAACACTGAAGCTTTCTTT.

This clone has just one count. J is TRBJ1-2 and V is TRBV10-3, with D tentatively TRBD1 (6 bases). The CDR3 runs to 11 residues. Looked up from germline, CDR1 is ENHRY and CDR2 is SYGVKD. Trimming stripped 11 bases from V and 2 bases from J, with 9 bases between. CDR3 nucleotide sequence: TGTGCCGTTGGACAGAACTATGGCTACACCTTC. This translates into CAVGQNYGYTF.

CDR3 bases: TGTGCCAGCAGCTTCGGACAGGCTGGGAACACTGAAGCTTTCTTT. Translating it yields CASSFGQAGNTEAFF. The chain recombines TRBV7-2 with TRBJ1-1; 7 bases fit TRBD1. The CDR3 contains 15 residues. V was clipped by 3 bases and J by 1 base; unmatched bases: 5. The germline CDR1 and CDR2 sequences are SGHTA and FQGNSA. The full variable domain, completed using reference TRBV7-2 and TRBJ1-1, is GAGVSQSPSNKVTEKGKDVELRCDPISGHTALYWYRQSLGQGLEFLIYFQGNSAPDKSGLPSDRFSAERTGGSVSTLTIQRTQQEDSAVYLCASSFGQAGNTEAFFGQGTRLTVV.

This clone has just a few counts. This sequence joins TRBV18 and TRBJ1-1; TRBD1 is a possible D gene (6 bases). Germline-derived CDR1 and CDR2 are KGHSH and LQKENI. The CDR3 length is 17 residues. V dropped 3 bases and J dropped 3 bases, with 20 bases sitting between them. The CDR3: CASSPRVQDRSDTEAFF. The CDR3, as DNA: TGTGCCAGCTCACCTAGGGTACAGGACAGATCGGACACTGAAGCTTTCTTT.

The chain recombines TRBV5-4 with TRBJ1-1, with D uncertain. The germline V gene encodes CDR1 SGHNT and CDR2 YYREEE (reference sequence). The CDR3 covers 13 residues. V dropped 2 bases and J dropped 6 bases, with 11 bases sitting between them. CDR3 in DNA: TGTGCCAGCAGCTTACCCGGGGAGGCTGAAGCTTTCTTT. Residues: CASSLPGEAEAFF.

This chain uses TRBV6-5 with TRBJ1-2; the match to TRBD1 covers 9 bases. The CDR3 is 14 amino acids. The V and J ends lost 10 bases and 2 bases, in that order; junction bases with no gene match: 8. Germline CDR1 is MNHEY and CDR2 is SVGAGI. CDR3 residues: CAIRPGTGNYGYTF. CDR3 DNA sequence: TGTGCCATCCGTCCCGGGACAGGGAACTATGGCTACACCTTC.

The chain couples TRBV28 to TRBJ1-1, with 7 bases identical to TRBD1. There are 12 residues in the CDR3. Germline V lookup: CDR1 MDHEN, CDR2 SYDVKM. J lost 11 bases, V lost 6 bases, and 9 bases had no gene match. The DNA of the CDR3 is TGTGCCAGCAGCCAGAACAGGGGTCGGGCTTTCTTT. Its protein product is CASSQNRGRAFF.

The gene calls are TRBV9 and TRBJ2-7; TRBD2 is a possible D gene (5 bases). The CDR3 contains 12 residues. The ends were cut back, 0 bases at V and 12 bases at J, with 13 bases in the middle. Looked up from germline, CDR1 is SGDLS and CDR2 is YYNGEE. The DNA for the CDR3 is TGTGCCAGCAGCGTAGAAAGTCAGCGGCTGTACTTC. It encodes CASSVESQRLYF.

This sequence joins TRBV19 and TRBJ2-3; 9 positions match TRBD1. CDR1 is LNHDA, CDR2 SQIVND, per germline (reference sequence). V gave up 5 bases and J gave up 1 base; unmatched junction bases: 7. The CDR3 loop spans 16 amino acids. The CDR3 DNA reads as TGTGCCAGTAGTCCGGACCGGGACAGGGGCACAGATACGCAGTATTTT. This gives the protein CASSPDRDRGTDTQYF. Filled out from reference TRBV19 and TRBJ2-3, the complete variable domain reads DGGITQSPKYLFRKEGQNVTLSCEQNLNHDAMYWYRQDPGQGLRLIYYSQIVNDFQKGDIAEGYSVSREKKESFPLTVTSAQKNPTAFYLCASSPDRDRGTDTQYFGPGTRLTVL.

This clone showed up just a few times. This chain uses TRBV6-5 with TRBJ2-2; 11 bases match TRBD2. V gave up 0 bases and J gave up 5 bases; unmatched junction bases: 2. The CDR3 sequence is 16 residues long. The germline CDR1 and CDR2 sequences are MNHEY and SVGAGI. In DNA, the CDR3 is TGTGCCAGCAGTTACTCTAGCGGGAGGGTTACCGGGGAGCTGTTTTTT. Translation: CASSYSSGRVTGELFF.

The chain uses TRBV30 and TRBJ1-2, with a tentative D call TRBD1 (5 bases). This CDR3 spans 12 amino acids. Germline CDR1 and CDR2: GTSNPN and SVGIG (reference sequence). Trimming took 3 bases from V and 5 from J, leaving 10 bases between them. In DNA form, the CDR3 reads TGTGCCTGGAGCACGACAGATTATGGCTACACCTTC. This encodes CAWSTTDYGYTF.

This rearrangement joins TRBV11-1 to TRBJ2-3; 7 bases are shared with TRBD2. The CDR3 is 14 amino acids. Germline V lookup: CDR1 SGHAT, CDR2 FQDESV (reference sequence). With 6 bases clipped from V and 2 bases from J, the junction kept 5 bases outside the gene matches. This CDR3 reads CASRGRGNTDTQYF. Here the CDR3 DNA reads TGTGCCAGCAGAGGGCGGGGGAACACAGATACGCAGTATTTT.

V gene TRBV7-6 combines with J gene TRBJ2-1, with a tentative D call TRBD2 (5 bases). The CDR3 extends over 16 amino acids. Per germline, CDR1 SGHVS and CDR2 FNYEAQ. Trimming cost V 4 bases and J 1 base, with 14 bases left between them. CDR3 region: CASSSRAGHSYNEQFF. The DNA of the CDR3 is TGTGCCAGCAGCTCCCGGGCGGGCCATTCCTACAATGAGCAGTTCTTC.

This chain connects TRBV15 to TRBJ1-2; 7 bases are a match to TRBD1. The CDR3 covers 13 residues. The trim removed 5 bases at V and 4 bases at J, leaving 4 bases unmatched. Germline CDR1 is LNHNV and CDR2 is YYDKDF (reference sequence). The CDR3 coding sequence is TGTGCCACCAGCGCGACAGGGCTCTATGGCTACACCTTC. Translated: CATSATGLYGYTF. The variable domain in full, with the rest retrieved from reference TRBV15 and TRBJ1-2, is DAMVIQNPRYQVTQFGKPVTLSCSQTLNHNVMYWYQQKSSQAPKLLFHYYDKDFNNEADTPDNFQSRRPNTSFCFLDIRSPGLGDTAMYLCATSATGLYGYTFGSGTRLTVV.

This chain's CDR3 is CASSRGQAGDTQYF. The CDR3 DNA follows: TGTGCCAGTAGCCGAGGACAGGCGGGAGATACGCAGTATTTT. The gene calls are TRBV19 and TRBJ2-3; TRBD1 aligns across 7 bases. The CDR3 has 14 amino acids. Germline CDR1 and CDR2: LNHDA and SQIVND (reference sequence). After removal of 6 bases from V and 5 bases from J, the junction contained 8 bases not matched to a gene.

This clone was seen once. The chain has TRBV7-2 and TRBJ1-2; 7 nucleotides align to TRBD1. Looked up from germline, CDR1 is SGHTA and CDR2 is FQGNSA. CDR3 length: 15 residues. The J segment lost 1 base and the V segment lost 5 bases, leaving 7 bases of the junction unmatched. This CDR3 is CASSPRDSFNYGYTF. The CDR3, as DNA: TGTGCCAGCAGCCCTCGGGACAGCTTTAACTATGGCTACACCTTC.

The genes are TRBV27 and TRBJ1-1, with D maybe TRBD1 (6 bases). CDR1 is MNHEY and CDR2 is SMNVEV in the germline V gene (reference sequence). The length of the CDR3 is 15 residues. With 0 bases removed from V and 0 bases from J, the gap between germline ends came to 8 bases. Here the CDR3 reads CASSLSGQMNTEAFF. The CDR3 DNA is TGTGCCAGCAGTTTATCGGGACAAATGAACACTGAAGCTTTCTTT.

The rearrangement links TRBV6-2 or TRBV6-3 to TRBJ1-1; TRBD1 aligns across 10 bases. V shed 2 bases, J shed 1 base, and the junction held 10 bases outside the gene matches. The germline gives CDR1 MNHEY, CDR2 SVGEGT. The CDR3 runs to 18 residues. CDR3 DNA: TGTGCCAGCAGTTACCCCATGGGGACAGGGGTTTCGAACACTGAAGCTTTCTTT. It translates to CASSYPMGTGVSNTEAFF.